This T cell receptor (beta chain) was sequenced in a study of tumour-infiltrating T cells in Burkitt lymphoma. As for the study in general: Overall and progression-free survival were predicted by productive clonality.

Libraries were prepared by immunoSEQ multiplex PCR; TCRdb keeps only in-frame clonotypes and omits some of them. The repertoire consists of 11,000 to 15,000 clones, with over 75% occurring once and the leading ten covering 1.3% to 1.5%. The specimen was tumor tissue. The TCR was taken from a human donor with diffuse large B-cell lymphoma.

The CDR3 loop reads CSVVAGGRGLNTEAFF. The CDR3 DNA follows: TGCAGCGTTGTGGCAGGGGGCCGAGGGTTGAACACTGAAGCTTTCTTT. The chain joins TRBV29-1 to TRBJ1-1; 8 bases fit TRBD1. Looked up from germline, CDR1 is SQVTM and CDR2 is ANQGSEA. This CDR3 is 16 amino acids long. V was pared by 4 bases and J by 0 bases, with 10 bases of the junction left unmatched.